The entry below describes one T cell receptor beta chain. Its matching antigen is unknown. The sample originates from a study of siplizumab effects on memory and regulatory T cells. Sequenced by immunoSEQ multiplex PCR; TCRdb stores in-frame clones only, minus some. In the table there are approximately 94,000 clones, around 97% of which are singletons. General study points: Apparently more diverse than memory cells, naive T cells also seemed major alloresponse contributors. With siplizumab, cumulative frequency of CD4+ memory-derived alloreactive sequences dropped significantly. The authors mapped only a minor fraction of alloreactive clones to unstimulated subsets. The Treg-derived share of mappable alloreactive CD4+ clones averaged roughly 70% with siplizumab and roughly 28% in controls.

This TCR was recovered from a human donor in good health. Sequencing used naive CD4+ T cells sorted from blood.

The CDR3 spells CASSLGLAGGPDIQYF. In nucleotides, the CDR3 is TGCGCCAGCAGCTTGGGACTAGCGGGGGGCCCGGACATTCAGTACTTC. The chain employs TRBV5-1 and TRBJ2-4, with TRBD2 matching over 13 bases. V shed 0 bases and J 8 bases; nucleotides not matched to a gene: 5. The CDR3 runs 16 residues. The germline gives CDR1 SGHRS, CDR2 YFSETQ.